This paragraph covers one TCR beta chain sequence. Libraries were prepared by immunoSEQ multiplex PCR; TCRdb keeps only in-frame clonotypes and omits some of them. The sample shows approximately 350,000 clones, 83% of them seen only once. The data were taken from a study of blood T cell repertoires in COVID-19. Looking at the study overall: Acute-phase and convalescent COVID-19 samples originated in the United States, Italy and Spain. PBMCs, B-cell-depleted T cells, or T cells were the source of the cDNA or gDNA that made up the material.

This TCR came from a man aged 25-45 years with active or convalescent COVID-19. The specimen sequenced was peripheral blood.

As DNA, the CDR3 is TGCGCCAGCAGCCAAGAAGGGGTGGATACCGGAGAGACCCAGTACTTC. Translating gives CASSQEGVDTGETQYF. The V call is TRBV4-1, the J call TRBJ2-5, with D possibly TRBD1 on 5 matching bases. Trimming took 0 bases from V and 4 from J, leaving 15 bases between them. In germline, CDR1 is MGHRA, CDR2 YSYEKL. CDR3 size: 16 residues.